The next 13 T cell receptor beta chains were all read from a single sample in a study of CD8 T cells in ankylosing spondylitis. The study, taken as a whole, reports: A motif in TCR beta, a set of several highly homologous variants, appeared characteristic of ankylosing spondylitis blood.

Their antigen targets remain unknown. TCRdb redid the calling of the 5' RACE reads with MiXCR, one entry per CDR3 protein. The sample has approximately 300,000 distinct CDR3 sequences; under 8.5% are singletons. Sample: blood, either unsorted or a sorted T cell fraction (not recorded which). The receptors were sampled from a male donor with ankylosing spondylitis.

This clonotype was observed a few times. The J gene is TRBJ2-5, the V gene TRBV5-1; 7 bases match TRBD2. The CDR3 extends over 15 amino acids. Trimming at V came to 2 bases and at J to 2 bases, leaving 6 bases not matched to a gene. Germline CDR1 SGHRS, CDR2 YFSETQ. The CDR3 DNA is TGCGCCAGCAGCTTTAGCGGGCCATTGCAAGAGACCCAGTACTTC. Amino acids: CASSFSGPLQETQYF.

The rearrangement uses TRBV7-2 and TRBJ2-1; D not resolved. Germline assignment: CDR1 SGHTA and CDR2 FQGNSA. This CDR3 has 15 residues. V was shortened by 1 base and J by 1 base, with 8 bases between the two germline ends. The CDR3 DNA sequence: TGTGCCAGCAGCTTAGAGCAAGCGTCCTACAATGAGCAGTTCTTC. It encodes CASSLEQASYNEQFF.

At least ten counts were recorded for this clonotype. The rearrangement uses TRBV9 and TRBJ2-7, with TRBD2 matching 10 bases. CDR3 length: 14 residues. Germline V gene data show CDR1 as SGDLS and CDR2 as YYNGEE. Trimming removed 4 bases from V and 3 bases from J; junction bases left unmatched: 4. The CDR3 region is CASSPAGGLYEQYF. In DNA, the CDR3 is TGTGCCAGCAGCCCAGCGGGGGGGCTCTACGAGCAGTACTTC.

This clonotype was counted a few times. The chain carries TRBV5-1 and TRBJ2-1, with 9 bases that match TRBD2. CDR1 and CDR2 from the germline V gene are SGHRS and YFSETQ. Trimming removed 4 bases from V and 5 bases from J; junction bases left unmatched: 7. This CDR3 is 15 amino acids long. This chain's CDR3 is CASSLVAGDNNEQFF. In DNA, the CDR3 is TGCGCCAGCAGCCTGGTAGCGGGGGACAACAATGAGCAGTTCTTC.

V usage is TRBV10-3 and J usage is TRBJ2-7; D is unresolved. The V gene's germline CDR1 is ENHRY and CDR2 SYGVKD. Trimming left V 4 bases short and J 0 bases short, with 7 bases between. This CDR3 has 13 residues. Here the CDR3 reads CAISVGDSYEQYF. The DNA for the CDR3 is TGTGCCATCAGTGTTGGGGACTCCTACGAGCAGTACTTC.

The chain joins TRBV6-1 to TRBJ1-4; no clear D gene. V was clipped by 6 bases and J by 3 bases, with 17 bases between them. This CDR3 region has 16 residues. Germline V gene sequence: CDR1 MNHNS, CDR2 SASEGT. This CDR3 reads CASSPSSGYANEKLFF. The CDR3 region has the DNA TGTGCCAGCAGCCCTTCTTCGGGTTATGCTAATGAAAAACTGTTTTTT.

This sequence joins TRBV5-4 and TRBJ2-7; TRBD2 aligns across 8 bases. The CDR3 length is 15 residues. Germline trimming cut 4 bases from V and 6 bases from J; bases unmatched to any gene: 12. The germline CDR1 and CDR2 sequences are SGHNT and YYREEE (reference sequence). This chain's CDR3 is CASSQKAGVAAEQYF. CDR3 nucleotide sequence: TGTGCCAGCAGCCAAAAAGCGGGAGTGGCCGCCGAGCAGTACTTC. The complete variable domain, with remaining parts taken from reference TRBV5-4 and TRBJ2-7, reads ETGVTQSPTHLIKTRGQQVTLRCSSQSGHNTVSWYQQALGQGPQFIFQYYREEENGRGNFPPRFSGLQFPNYSSELNVNALELDDSALYLCASSQKAGVAAEQYFGPGTRLTVT.

The chain carries TRBV4-1 and TRBJ1-4; perhaps TRBD1 as D (5 bases). The CDR3 spans 13 residues. V lost 1 base and J lost 11, with 11 bases in between. Germline CDR1 is MGHRA and CDR2 is YSYEKL. This CDR3 reads CASSQVDSVKLFF. In DNA, the CDR3 is TGCGCCAGCAGCCAAGTCGACAGCGTGAAACTGTTTTTT.

This clonotype was seen many times. This chain joins TRBV5-1 and TRBJ2-1; D call uncertain. CDR1 SGHRS and CDR2 YFSETQ come from the germline V gene. Trimming shortened V by 0 bases and J by 10 bases, and 17 bases separated the two germline ends. The CDR3 runs to 15 residues. CDR3 protein: CASSLDPDRLQEQFF. As DNA, the CDR3 is TGCGCCAGCAGCTTGGATCCGGACCGGTTGCAGGAGCAGTTCTTC.

This clonotype was observed many times. The CDR3 protein is CASSFDGSNGYTF. The CDR3 nucleotides read TGCGCCAGCAGCTTCGACGGTAGCAATGGCTACACCTTC. This chain links TRBV5-1 with TRBJ1-2; D uncertain. V was trimmed by 2 bases and J by 6 bases, leaving 11 bases between them. This CDR3 has 13 amino acids. Per germline, CDR1 SGHRS and CDR2 YFSETQ. Using reference TRBV5-1 and TRBJ1-2 for the parts outside the CDR3, the full variable domain is KAGVTQTPRYLIKTRGQQVTLSCSPISGHRSVSWYQQTPGQGLQFLFEYFSETQRNKGNFPGRFSGRQFSNSRSEMNVSTLELGDSALYLCASSFDGSNGYTFGSGTRLTVV.

This clonotype was counted only a few times. This chain connects TRBV7-9 to TRBJ2-7, with 9 bases aligning to TRBD1. In germline, CDR1 is SEHNR, CDR2 FQNEAQ (reference sequence). CDR3 size: 13 residues. J lost 5 bases, V lost 5 bases, and 4 bases had no gene match. The DNA for the CDR3 is TGTGCCAGCAGCGTCGGGACAGGGAACGAGCAGTACTTC. This codes for CASSVGTGNEQYF. Full variable domain (rest looked up from reference TRBV7-9 and TRBJ2-7): DTGVSQNPRHKITKRGQNVTFRCDPISEHNRLYWYRQTLGQGPEFLTYFQNEAQLEKSRLLSDRFSAERPKGSFSTLEIQRTEQGDSAMYLCASSVGTGNEQYFGPGTRLTVT.

This clonotype was seen more than once but under ten times. This chain links TRBV20-1 with TRBJ1-4; perhaps TRBD1 as D (6 bases). This CDR3 contains 13 residues. Germline lookup yields CDR1 DFQATT and CDR2 SNEGSKA (reference sequence). CDR3 in amino acids: CSGRTENNEKLFF. In DNA form, the CDR3 reads TGCAGCGGTCGGACAGAAAATAATGAAAAACTGTTTTTT.

This clonotype was recorded a few times. The CDR3 DNA reads as TGTGCCAGCAGTTTGAGCGATTCACCCCTCCACTTT. It translates to CASSLSDSPLHF. The V gene is TRBV12-3 or TRBV12-4, the J gene TRBJ1-6; no definite D call. There are 12 residues in the CDR3. V gave up 3 bases and J gave up 8 bases, with 5 bases separating them.